The 26 T cell receptor beta chains presented below share a single source sample, sequenced in a study of blood T cell repertoires in COVID-19. Some clones are missing from TCRdb's copy, which holds only in-frame ones; the method was immunoSEQ multiplex PCR. The sample includes about 84,000 clones, roughly 95% of them seen just once. Sequences were obtained from peripheral blood. Receptors originate from a human donor with active COVID-19. The donor label of this sample is uncertain.

This chain connects TRBV9 to TRBJ2-7; TRBD2 agrees at 11 bases. CDR1 is SGDLS and CDR2 is YYNGEE in the germline V gene. V gave up 3 bases and J gave up 4 bases; unmatched junction bases: 6. CDR3 length: 15 residues. The CDR3 region has the DNA TGTGCCAGCAGCGCAGTGGGGACTAGCGGTTACGAGCAGTACTTC. Protein product: CASSAVGTSGYEQYF.

This chain joins TRBV7-9 and TRBJ2-3; 7 bases line up with TRBD1. Germline CDR1 SEHNR, CDR2 FQNEAQ (reference sequence). This CDR3 spans 17 amino acids. V was clipped by 2 bases and J by 4 bases; unmatched bases: 12. CDR3 bases: TGTGCCAGCAGCTTAACCAGGGGGAGTCAAGGTGCAGATACGCAGTATTTT. It specifies CASSLTRGSQGADTQYF.

This chain joins TRBV9 and TRBJ2-3; 8 positions match TRBD2. Germline CDR1 SGDLS, CDR2 YYNGEE. With V trimmed by 4 bases and J by 4 bases, 8 bases remained unmatched. The CDR3 has 15 residues. CDR3 bases: TGTGCCAGCAGCATACCCGGGGGGGCCGCAGATACGCAGTATTTT. It translates to CASSIPGGAADTQYF. The whole variable domain, remainder taken from reference TRBV9 and TRBJ2-3, is DSGVTQTPKHLITATGQRVTLRCSPRSGDLSVYWYQQSLDQGLQFLIQYYNGEERAKGNILERFSAQQFPDLHSELNLSSLELGDSALYFCASSIPGGAADTQYFGPGTRLTVL.

The genes are TRBV3-1 (or the pseudogene TRBV3-2) and TRBJ2-1, with 8 bases identical to TRBD1. Losses at the gene ends were 7 bases for V and 0 bases for J; bases not matched to a gene: 5. The CDR3 totals 15 residues. CDR1 LGHDT and CDR2 YNNKEL come from the germline V gene (reference sequence). The CDR3 region is CASTRGQVSYNEQFF. CDR3 bases: TGTGCCAGCACCCGGGGACAGGTCTCCTACAATGAGCAGTTCTTC.

This chain connects TRBV15 to TRBJ2-2; 11 nucleotides align to TRBD2. Germline CDR1 and CDR2: LNHNV and YYDKDF (reference sequence). J lost 2 bases, V lost 7 bases, and 3 bases had no gene match. This CDR3 contains 15 residues. The CDR3 loop is CATTSGRPNTGELFF. CDR3 nucleotide sequence: TGTGCCACCACTAGCGGGAGGCCAAACACCGGGGAGCTGTTTTTT.

The chain recombines TRBV7-6 with TRBJ1-1, with D perhaps TRBD1 (5 bases). Trimming pared 5 bases from V and 1 base from J, leaving 14 bases between. This CDR3 spans 15 amino acids. Germline V gene data show CDR1 as SGHVS and CDR2 as FNYEAQ. CDR3 in amino acids: CASSPFDRRNTEAFF. As DNA, the CDR3 is TGTGCCAGCAGCCCCTTCGACAGAAGGAACACTGAAGCTTTCTTT.

The chain links TRBV14 to TRBJ1-6, with D uncertain. This CDR3 comprises 15 residues. Between the trimmed V and J ends, which lost 2 bases and 0 bases, there was a span of 5 bases. CDR1 and CDR2 from the germline V gene are SGHDN and FVKESK. CDR3 DNA sequence: TGTGCCAGCAGCCAACTCAGCTCCTATAATTCACCCCTCCACTTT. It yields the protein CASSQLSSYNSPLHF.

The chain has TRBV19 and TRBJ2-1; 8 bases map to TRBD2. Germline-derived CDR1 and CDR2 are LNHDA and SQIVND (reference sequence). The CDR3 is 15 amino acids. The trim removed 10 bases at V and 8 bases at J, leaving 16 bases unmatched. CDR3 residues: CATTLSGGPTDEQFF. As DNA, the CDR3 is TGTGCCACGACACTATCGGGGGGGCCTACTGATGAGCAGTTCTTC.

This chain connects TRBV7-9 to TRBJ2-3, with TRBD2 matching over 11 bases. This CDR3 contains 16 residues. CDR1 is SEHNR and CDR2 is FQNEAQ in the germline V gene (reference sequence). The trim removed 5 bases at V and 4 bases at J, leaving 8 bases unmatched. CDR3 sequence: CASSLFSGGAADTQYF. The CDR3 DNA is TGTGCCAGCAGCCTTTTTAGCGGGGGGGCGGCAGATACGCAGTATTTT.

CDR3 sequence (DNA): TGTGCCATCTCCACTAGCGGACCCCACACGAGCACAGATACGCAGTATTTT. It specifies CAISTSGPHTSTDTQYF. The chain joins TRBV7-8 to TRBJ2-3; TRBD2 aligns across 8 bases. The V gene end was trimmed by 10 bases and the J gene end by 0 bases; junction bases not matched to a gene: 15. Germline V CDR1 and CDR2: SGHVS, FQNEAQ. This CDR3 region has 17 residues.

V gene TRBV27 combines with J gene TRBJ2-7, with D uncertain. Germline V gene lookup returns CDR1 MNHEY and CDR2 SMNVEV (reference sequence). CDR3 length: 13 amino acids. Trimming left V 0 bases short and J 2 bases short, with 5 bases between. The CDR3 spells CASSLSPAYEQYF. CDR3 in DNA: TGTGCCAGCAGTTTATCCCCCGCCTACGAGCAGTACTTC.

The J gene is TRBJ2-3, the V gene TRBV2, with a weak D call TRBD1 (5 bases). Deletions cut 4 bases from V and 0 bases from J, with 11 bases between. Germline assignment: CDR1 SNHLY and CDR2 FYNNEI. This CDR3 is built from 15 residues. The CDR3 here is CASSAKGSSTDTQYF. In DNA, the CDR3 is TGTGCCAGCAGTGCCAAGGGGTCCAGCACAGATACGCAGTATTTT.

The chain links TRBV5-6 to TRBJ1-5; D not certain. V lost 2 bases and J 9 bases, leaving 12 bases between the germline ends. CDR1 is SGHDT, CDR2 YYEEEE, per germline. The CDR3 sequence is 13 residues long. The CDR3 DNA reads as TGTGCCAGCAGCTTAAGAGGGATGACGCCCCAGCATTTT. It codes for CASSLRGMTPQHF. Full variable domain (outside the CDR3, taken from reference TRBV5-6 and TRBJ1-5): DAGVTQSPTHLIKTRGQQVTLRCSPKSGHDTVSWYQQALGQGPQFIFQYYEEEERQRGNFPDRFSGHQFPNYSSELNVNALLLGDSALYLCASSLRGMTPQHFGDGTRLSIL.

This chain connects TRBV19 to TRBJ2-7; TRBD2 aligns across 7 bases. From germline, CDR1 is LNHDA and CDR2 SQIVND (reference sequence). The CDR3 totals 11 residues. V gave up 4 bases and J gave up 9 bases; unmatched junction bases: 3. The CDR3 is CASSTGGRQYF. The CDR3 nucleotides read TGTGCCAGTAGTACGGGGGGAAGGCAGTACTTC.

The chain is built from TRBV11-2 and TRBJ1-4, with TRBD1 matching over 8 bases. V was clipped by 5 bases and J by 8 bases; unmatched bases: 7. The CDR3 is made up of 14 amino acids. Looked up from germline, CDR1 is SGHAT and CDR2 is FQNNGV. In nucleotides, the CDR3 is TGTGCCAGCAGCCAGGACAGGGTCGGGGAAAAACTGTTTTTT. Protein: CASSQDRVGEKLFF. The full variable domain, in which reference TRBV11-2 and TRBJ1-4 provide the parts outside the CDR3, is EAGVAQSPRYKIIEKRQSVAFWCNPISGHATLYWYQQILGQGPKLLIQFQNNGVVDDSQLPKDRFSAERLKGVDSTLKIQPAKLEDSAVYLCASSQDRVGEKLFFGSGTQLSVL.

This clone occurred once. This chain joins TRBV7-9 and TRBJ2-5, with a tentative D call TRBD2 (6 bases). The CDR3 extends over 14 amino acids. Trimming removed 5 bases from V and 5 bases from J, with 15 bases in between. Germline V gene sequence: CDR1 SEHNR, CDR2 FQNEAQ (reference sequence). DNA for the CDR3: TGTGCCAGCAGCCTGGGACTGGGTGGGGAGACCCAGTACTTC. This gives the protein CASSLGLGGETQYF.

The J gene is TRBJ2-7, the V gene TRBV5-4; 7 nucleotides line up with TRBD2. V was pared by 0 bases and J by 2 bases, with 5 bases of the junction left unmatched. The CDR3 contains 15 residues. In germline, CDR1 is SGHNT, CDR2 YYREEE (reference sequence). For the CDR3, the DNA is TGTGCCAGCAGCTTGGCGCGGGGGAGCCCCTACGAGCAGTACTTC. It specifies CASSLARGSPYEQYF.

The chain links TRBV3-1 (or the pseudogene TRBV3-2) to TRBJ1-1; 8 bases match TRBD1. The CDR3 runs 16 residues. Germline V gene sequence: CDR1 LGHDT, CDR2 YNNKEL (reference sequence). V trimming: 1 base; J trimming: 11 bases; junction bases outside the gene matches: 15. CDR3 sequence reads: CASSQVPGQGALGAFF. CDR3 in DNA: TGTGCCAGCAGCCAAGTTCCGGGCCAGGGGGCCCTTGGTGCTTTCTTT.

This chain joins TRBV6-5 and TRBJ2-7; possibly TRBD2 for D (6 bases). CDR1 is MNHEY, CDR2 SVGAGI, per germline. With 2 bases removed from V and 6 bases from J, the gap between germline ends came to 17 bases. There are 15 residues in the CDR3. DNA of the CDR3: TGTGCCAGCAGTTACCGGGGGTCCGATACAACCGAGCAGTACTTC. This sequence encodes CASSYRGSDTTEQYF.

The V and J genes are TRBV6-5 and TRBJ1-5; D is perhaps TRBD1 (5 bases). CDR1 is MNHEY and CDR2 is SVGAGI in the germline V gene. CDR3 length: 14 residues. The ends were cut back, 5 bases at V and 3 bases at J, with 11 bases in the middle. The CDR3 protein is CASSRQKNNQPQHF. CDR3 coding DNA: TGTGCCAGCAGTCGACAGAAAAACAATCAGCCCCAGCATTTT.

The genes are TRBV19 and TRBJ1-6, with 7 nucleotides matching TRBD1. V shed 5 bases, J shed 7 bases, and the junction held 11 bases outside the gene matches. The germline V gene has CDR1 LNHDA and CDR2 SQIVND (reference sequence). The CDR3 spans 16 residues. CDR3 region: CASSPATGITNSPLHF. The DNA of the CDR3 is TGTGCCAGTAGTCCGGCGACAGGGATAACGAATTCACCCCTCCACTTT.

V is TRBV13 and J is TRBJ2-1; 9 bases match TRBD2. Germline loops: CDR1 PRHDT, CDR2 FYEKMQ (reference sequence). V lost 5 bases to trimming and J lost 13 bases; unmatched junction nucleotides: 6. This CDR3 comprises 12 residues. CDR3 loop: CASSPRGGAQFF. The CDR3 DNA follows: TGTGCCAGCAGCCCGCGGGGGGGGGCCCAGTTCTTC.

The gene calls are TRBV28 and TRBJ1-4, with TRBD1 matching 7 bases. Germline V gene sequence: CDR1 MDHEN, CDR2 SYDVKM. This CDR3 has 15 residues. V lost 5 bases and J lost 4; bases outside the gene matches: 7. The DNA of the CDR3 is TGTGCCAGCAGTCCGACAGGACAGGTTAATGAAAAACTGTTTTTT. Translated, it gives CASSPTGQVNEKLFF.

V usage is TRBV19 and J usage is TRBJ2-2; tentatively, D is TRBD2 (6 bases). The CDR3 has 16 amino acids. In germline, CDR1 is LNHDA, CDR2 SQIVND (reference sequence). V dropped 8 bases and J dropped 0 bases, with 16 bases sitting between them. The CDR3 reads CASQGLAPTNTGELFF. In DNA form, the CDR3 reads TGTGCCAGTCAAGGGCTAGCGCCTACGAACACCGGGGAGCTGTTTTTT.

This clone was observed a few times. V gene TRBV7-4 combines with J gene TRBJ1-5; D not certain. This CDR3 spans 17 amino acids. V gave up 5 bases and J gave up 0 bases, with 17 bases separating them. Germline V lookup: CDR1 SGHVT, CDR2 SQSDAQ. CDR3 DNA: TGTGCCAGCAGCCTCAGCCATGAAGACTATAGCAATCAGCCCCAGCATTTT. Protein: CASSLSHEDYSNQPQHF.

The CDR3: CASSLHRDRTNSPLHF. Here the CDR3 DNA reads TGTGCCAGCAGTCTGCACCGGGACAGAACTAATTCACCCCTCCACTTT. This chain connects TRBV3-1 (or the pseudogene TRBV3-2) to TRBJ1-6; 7 bases are shared with TRBD1. V was clipped by 6 bases and J by 6 bases; unmatched bases: 11. CDR3 length: 16 amino acids. Per germline, CDR1 LGHDT and CDR2 YNNKEL (reference sequence).